This T cell receptor beta chain was found in a study of identifying expanded T cells in peripheral blood (dated by TCRdb to about 2019). A note on the overall study: Technical replicates were generated by sequencing separate aliquots of the same genomic DNA pool, and four replicates were compared pairwise.

The immunoSEQ Assay, which relies on bias-controlled multiplex PCR amplification of genomic DNA, was used to profile TCRbeta CDR3 regions. Per the source publication's procedure: The absolute abundance of each unique TCRbeta CDR3 region was quantified after sequences were collapsed and filtered. Two models were used to test differential abundance: a binomial model (Fisher-equivalent) and a beta-binomial model that adds time-dependent variance fitted from healthy donors. Clones with fewer than 5 combined templates were excluded, and clones with Benjamini-Hochberg FDR below 0.01 were called differentially abundant. Beta-binomial variance was modeled as a function of total template count across the two samples using the form v = (b*log(k)+a)^2. The source is immuneACCESS, and TCRdb retained only in-frame sequences with V and J called. Part of the clones is not carried over; for the studies checked, unresolved V genes explain less than half of this, and the remainder is unexplained. V and J calls and clone size are those listed in that table; D and trimming were worked out from the DNA. Across this sample there are about 100,000 clones, with 88% seen only once. Jointly, the top ten make up about 3.9% of the sample.

Comments on this clone: It lacks a known antigen. No per-base quality is available; no much larger clone lies one base away.

The junction carries 9 bases between V and J, which are trimmed by 3 bases and 3 bases respectively. Including the terminal cysteine and phenylalanine, the CDR3 comprises 13 residues. Only CDR3 DNA remains: 39 bases, in frame from the first base. CDR1 is given as SGHTA and CDR2 as FQGNSA, both from the germline V gene. No immune events such as infections were documented for the healthy donors during the collection period. Blood repertoires from healthy donors were used as a training cohort for calibrating time-dependent variance in a beta-binomial model of differential abundance of T-cell clones. There were around 10 healthy donors in the training cohort, of whom 3 were female and 7 were male. The donors were between roughly 25 and 64 years old, with an average age of about 45 years. Obtained from a commercial supplier, whole blood was collected from each healthy donor at three time points set about two weeks apart. For immunosequencing, genomic DNA was extracted from unsorted whole blood.

Broad study findings and their caveats: The binomial model flagged approximately 1.2 differentially abundant clones between technical replicates, compared with approximately 16 over approximately two weeks and approximately 18 over roughly 4 weeks. For all healthy donors, the variance in clone template counts between approximately 2-week samples rose significantly as total template count increased. Across all healthy-donor time intervals, the beta-binomial model significantly cut both the number of clones called differentially abundant and the false-positive rate. It was expected by the authors that biological variance in healthy repertoires might increase further over much longer intervals, such as months to years.

This sequence was found in a person aged 18 to 75 in good health. The chain is assembled from TRBV7-2 and TRBJ2-7, with TRBD1 tentatively as D gene (6 bases match). The sample was blood. The DNA is TGTGCCAGCAGCTTTACAGGGATCTACGAGCAGTACTTC. It translates to CASSFTGIYEQYF.